The 17 T cell receptor beta chains in this list originate from one sample, sequenced in a study of prognosis after radiotherapy for stage I lung cancer. Researchers used two-round multiplex PCR to amplify TCR beta CDR3 starting from genomic DNA. Primers were specific to each TRBV and TRBJ gene in first-round PCR. TCRdb called the multiplex PCR reads again in MiXCR, with one record for every CDR3 protein. Of roughly 30,000 distinct CDR3 sequences in the sample, 25% to 40% were seen once. The material was PBMCs, obtained before or after stereotactic body radiation therapy (not recorded which). Source of these receptors: a donor over 45 with non-small cell lung cancer.

This clonotype was recorded many times. The V gene is TRBV20-1, the J gene TRBJ1-6; TRBD1 is a possible D gene (6 bases). Germline values: CDR1 DFQATT, CDR2 SNEGSKA (reference sequence). V dropped 6 bases and J dropped 6 bases, with 15 bases sitting between them. CDR3 length equals 14 residues. CDR3 in DNA: TGCAGTGCCCAGACGGGACAAACTAATTCACCCCTCCACTTT. It is translated as CSAQTGQTNSPLHF.

This clonotype was seen many times. This sequence joins TRBV18 and TRBJ2-1; D is possibly TRBD2 (7 bases). CDR3 length equals 15 residues. Trimming shortened V by 0 bases and J by 8 bases, and 14 bases separated the two germline ends. Germline V gene sequence: CDR1 KGHSH, CDR2 LQKENI. The CDR3 here is CASSPPATGRDEQFF. In DNA form, the CDR3 reads TGTGCCAGCTCACCACCGGCAACAGGGAGGGATGAGCAGTTCTTC.

With respect to this clonotype: Mismatch with germline at one junction end may stem from a read error. The chain links TRBV28 to TRBJ1-1; TRBD1 might be the D (5 bases). The CDR3 extends over 15 amino acids. In germline, CDR1 is MDHEN, CDR2 SYDVKM. CDR3 region: CSSHSSRGVNTEAFF. The CDR3 DNA reads as TGTTCCAGCCACTCCTCCAGAGGGGTGAACACTGAAGCTTTCTTT.

J is TRBJ1-5 and V is TRBV20-1, with a possible D match to TRBD1 (5 bases). The CDR3 is made up of 17 amino acids. The V gene lost 0 bases and the J gene lost 2 bases, with 17 bases spanning the gap. Germline loops: CDR1 DFQATT, CDR2 SNEGSKA (reference sequence). The CDR3 loop reads CSARDGAGGMGNQPQHF. CDR3 DNA sequence: TGCAGTGCTAGAGATGGGGCAGGAGGTATGGGCAATCAGCCCCAGCATTTT.

This clonotype appeared many times. The V and J genes are TRBV24-1 and TRBJ1-1; maybe TRBD1 (6 bases). The germline V gene has CDR1 KGHDR and CDR2 SFDVKD. The CDR3 has 19 amino acids. The germline V and J ends were trimmed by 4 bases and 3 bases, with 26 bases remaining between them. The CDR3 nucleotides read TGTGCCACCAGTGAGGCAGGGGTGAGACGGGGGATAAGGTACACTGAAGCTTTCTTT. Translated, it gives CATSEAGVRRGIRYTEAFF.

This clonotype was detected many times. V usage is TRBV4-3 and J usage is TRBJ1-2, with 8 bases identical to TRBD1. There are 14 residues in the CDR3. Germline CDR1 LGHNA, CDR2 YSLEER. Trimming took 3 bases from V and 8 from J; bases not matched to a gene: 8. CDR3 DNA sequence: TGCGCCAGCAGCCAGAGACAGGGGAGTAGAGGCTACACCTTC. This translates into CASSQRQGSRGYTF.

This clonotype was seen many times. J is TRBJ1-5 and V is TRBV7-8; 8 bases fit TRBD1. V gave up 4 bases and J gave up 7 bases; unmatched junction bases: 9. Germline V gene data show CDR1 as SGHVS and CDR2 as FQNEAQ. The CDR3 consists of 15 residues. CDR3 loop: CASSSRQGQRQPQHF. The CDR3 bases are TGTGCCAGCAGCTCCCGACAGGGGCAGAGACAGCCCCAGCATTTT.

As for this clonotype: This is likely a read error, given that the CDR3 carries no conserved phenylalanine or tryptophan at its end. CDR3 in DNA: TGTGCCAGCAGTTCCCCGACCGGGGGGCTCACTGAAGCTTTCCTT. Translating gives CASSSPTGGLTEAFL. The chain is built from TRBV6-2 or TRBV6-3 and TRBJ1-1; D may be TRBD1 (6 bases). The V end was cut by 4 bases, the J end by 4 bases, with 16 bases between. This CDR3 has 15 residues. The V gene's germline CDR1 is MNHEY and CDR2 SVGEGT.

This clonotype showed up many times. The rearrangement links TRBV5-1 to TRBJ2-1; D could derive from TRBD1 or TRBD2 (5 bases each). Germline CDR1 SGHRS, CDR2 YFSETQ. Trimming stripped 2 bases from V and 0 bases from J, with 9 bases between. The length of the CDR3 is 15 residues. In nucleotides, the CDR3 is TGCGCCAGCAGCTTTTGGGGGAGCTCCTACAATGAGCAGTTCTTC. This encodes CASSFWGSSYNEQFF.

Notes on this clonotype: A much larger clone lies a single base off, so this may be a read error. V is TRBV2 and J is TRBJ1-4; 9 bases agree with TRBD1. V shed 4 bases and J 7 bases; nucleotides not matched to a gene: 7. Germline loops: CDR1 SNHLY, CDR2 FYNNEI. The CDR3 has 15 residues. CDR3: CASSARDRVSEKLFF. In DNA form, the CDR3 reads TGTGCCAGCAGTGCCCGGGACAGGGTAAGTGAAAAACTGTTTTTT.

About this clonotype: A single base separates this from a much larger clone, so it may be a read error. The chain joins TRBV6-2 or TRBV6-3 to TRBJ1-4; D gene ambiguous. CDR3 length: 16 amino acids. The V end was cut by 1 base, the J end by 0 bases, with 9 bases between. The germline CDR1 and CDR2 sequences are MNHEY and SVGEGT. As DNA, the CDR3 is TGTGCCAGCAGTTACTACAATGCCTCAACTAATGAAAAACTGTTTTTT. Its translation: CASSYYNASTNEKLFF.

With regard to this clonotype: Since a far larger clone is one base different, this is likely a read error. V is TRBV7-9 and J is TRBJ2-4; a weak D match, TRBD1 (6 bases). The J call may be in error: the DNA end matches TRBJ2-1 better. The CDR3 extends over 14 amino acids. Germline-derived CDR1 and CDR2 are SEHNR and FQNEAQ (reference sequence). This chain's CDR3 is CASRSGQHRDEQFF. CDR3 nucleotide sequence: TGTGCCAGCAGATCTGGACAGCATAGGGATGAGCAGTTCTTC.

This clonotype was seen at least ten times. The chain is built from TRBV27 and TRBJ2-7; D unresolved. This CDR3 is built from 13 residues. Trimming stripped 5 bases from V and 5 bases from J, with 13 bases between. Germline V lookup: CDR1 MNHEY, CDR2 SMNVEV (reference sequence). The CDR3: CASSIFRNHEQYF. Here the CDR3 DNA reads TGTGCCAGCAGTATCTTCCGGAACCACGAGCAGTACTTC.

The chain joins TRBV6-1 to TRBJ1-4; 7 nucleotides align to TRBD1. V shed 6 bases, J shed 1 base, and the junction held 5 bases outside the gene matches. There are 15 residues in the CDR3. Per the germline V gene, CDR1 is MNHNS and CDR2 is SASEGT. The CDR3 nucleotides read TGTGCCAGCAGCAGGACAGGCCGAACTAATGAAAAACTGTTTTTT. Protein sequence: CASSRTGRTNEKLFF.

This clonotype has ten or more counts. CDR3 sequence reads: CASSTSGTGTDTQYF. CDR3 nucleotides: TGTGCCAGCAGCACTAGCGGGACAGGCACAGATACGCAGTATTTT. The V call is TRBV11-3, the J call TRBJ2-3; 10 bases align to TRBD2. This CDR3 contains 15 residues. Germline assignment: CDR1 SGHNT and CDR2 YENEEA. V was pared by 5 bases and J by 1 base, with 3 bases of the junction left unmatched.

The V gene is TRBV7-9, the J gene TRBJ2-3; TRBD2 matches at 8 bases. Germline CDR1 is SEHNR and CDR2 is FQNEAQ (reference sequence). The CDR3 loop spans 16 amino acids. J was trimmed by 2 bases and V by 1 base; bases with no gene match: 5. The CDR3 DNA follows: TGTGCCAGCAGCTTAGAGGGTAGCGGGGTCACAGATACGCAGTATTTT. Its protein is CASSLEGSGVTDTQYF.

This clonotype came up many times. The V gene is TRBV7-9, the J gene TRBJ2-3, with D maybe TRBD1 (6 bases). Germline V gene sequence: CDR1 SEHNR, CDR2 FQNEAQ (reference sequence). Trimming left V 4 bases short and J 3 bases short, with 14 bases between. The CDR3 is 15 amino acids. The CDR3 loop reads CASSSPGQKTDTQYF. The CDR3 DNA reads TGTGCCAGCAGCTCACCAGGACAGAAGACAGATACGCAGTATTTT.